This T cell receptor beta chain was profiled in a study of shared clonotypes between healthy human individuals. Overall study: Researchers assigned three CD4 naive, three CD4 memory, two CD8 naive and one CD8 memory plate to each donor.

With respect to this clone: Its specificity is unknown.

The naive CD8 subset, CD45RO-negative cells positively selected for CCR7, excluded terminally differentiated effector memory CD45RA+ cells. Points from the study as a whole: Memory subsets had estimated richness that was generally smaller than that of naive subsets. Sequencing depth was expected to influence donor clonotype sharing.

The data were produced by immunoSEQ multiplex PCR, yet TCRdb's version contains in-frame clones alone and is incomplete. Among about 1.9 million clones, about 94% were seen once, and the ten largest hold roughly 1.7%. Per germline, CDR1 SGHAT and CDR2 FQNNGV. The CDR3 contains 18 residues. The V segment lost 1 base and the J segment 6 bases; nucleotides outside the gene matches: 11. What was sequenced was naive CD8+ T cells from PBMCs. V is TRBV11-2 and J is TRBJ2-7; 14 bases agree with TRBD2. The receptor comes from a man younger than 35 in good health. Some clones in this sample may be carry-over from other donors' samples. CDR3 residues: CASSLARLAGGPIAEQYF. The CDR3 bases are TGTGCCAGCAGCTTAGCGCGACTAGCGGGAGGGCCCATTGCCGAGCAGTACTTC.